The clone carrying this T cell receptor (beta chain) occurred a few times. Its antigen is currently unknown. Every isolated RNA sample was fully reverse transcribed, so sequencing captured expressed TCRB transcripts. The average for stem cell-like memory T cell samples was about 1.1 million reads. The data were produced by immunoSEQ multiplex PCR, yet TCRdb's version contains in-frame clones alone and is incomplete. Of roughly 120,000 clones in the sample, about two fifths are singletons; the top ten hold 0.06% to 0.075%. The data are from a study of beta chain features in type 1 diabetes. Broader study findings: Individuals with type 1 diabetes displayed fewer insertions and more deletions at VDJ junctions.

Deletions cut 2 bases from V and 6 bases from J, with 4 bases between. This CDR3 region has 11 residues. Germline CDR1 reads MDHEN; CDR2 reads SYDVKM. The chain is built from TRBV28 and TRBJ1-1; the D is unclear. Sequences were obtained from stem cell memory CD4+ T cells from blood. This clonotype was sampled from a woman under 30 in good health. For the CDR3, the DNA is TGTGCCAGCAGTTTACGGGCTGAAGCTTTCTTT. This translates into CASSLRAEAFF.